This T cell receptor (beta chain) was observed in a study of T cells in Graves' hyperthyroidism and ophthalmopathy (dated by TCRdb to about 2019). In the study overall: Peripheral blood was collected at initial diagnosis, before any treatment. To identify distinguishing TCR V-J signatures, a discovery cohort of 95 to 100 patients was used, comprising some 45 with Graves' ophthalmopathy and some 60 with stable Graves' hyperthyroidism. Prospective prediction of ophthalmopathy was tested in an independent validation cohort of some 20 hyperthyroidism patients and 15 to 17 patients who later progressed to ophthalmopathy. The 85 to 100 discovery patients were divided at random into training and test sets in a 7:3 ratio. In more than 5 Graves' hyperthyroidism patients, the study also compared T-cell repertoires from thyroid tissue with T-cell repertoires from blood. After blood sampling, hyperthyroidism patients were treated with methimazole at a starting dose of 30 mg daily, and ophthalmopathy patients were treated with high-dose intravenous methylprednisolone. TCR Vbeta CDR3 sequencing of approximately 140 peripheral blood samples (roughly 43 ophthalmopathy, about 80 hyperthyroidism and roughly 17 progressor patients) is reported in the paper.

The research as a whole found: Most expanded thyroid clonotypes (frequency above 0.001) were also detected in blood, a finding suggesting that blood repertoires may reflect thyroid immune responses. Sample size was not statistically predetermined, and blinding of investigators to group allocation was not performed. A model built on a 13 V-J signature distinguished ophthalmopathy from stable hyperthyroidism, reaching roughly 88% sensitivity and under 84% specificity in cross-validation and 80%/75% in testing. In validation, progression to ophthalmopathy was predicted by the model with nearly 71% sensitivity and approximately 78% specificity, a median of roughly 6.4 months before onset.

V gives up 5 bases and J gives up 6 bases, and the segment between their germline ends measures 20 bases. Looking up the germline V gene yields CDR1 SNHLY and CDR2 FYNNEI. From the cysteine up to the phenylalanine, the CDR3 has a length of 16 residues. CDR3 DNA only is kept here, 48 bases in frame from base 1. Amplification of TCR beta CDR3 regions was carried out from RNA transcripts. A first-round RT-PCR of the TCR CDR3 used the HTBI primer set with the Qiagen OneStep RT-PCR kit. The libraries were constructed in a second round of multiplex PCR and then size-selected and purified. Sequencing of the libraries was done on an Illumina HiSeq2000 using paired-end 100 bp reads. On the study's bioinformatics: SOAPnuke was used to process the raw data, with reads discarded if the reads contained adapters or uncalled bases, had a mean Phred below 15, or lacked an exact constant-primer or identifier match. COPE v1.2.5 was used to merge the high-quality paired reads, and each unique nucleotide sequence was defined as a clonotype. MiTCR v1.1 was used to align the clonotypes against IMGT TRBV, TRBD and TRBJ reference segments. The analysis included only V-J combinations with a frequency above 0.0001, which together covered roughly 99% of the repertoires. A TCS score was defined as the ratio between F50 (clonal expansion) and ExV (chaos), using BLOSUM62-based TCRdist between CDR3 peptides within each V-J. Welch's t-statistics and random forest reduced several hundred V-J features to about 12, which were used in a naive Bayes classifier (R e1071). Using fastp at Q25 and MiXCR, TCRdb reprocessed the public reads and kept productive beta chains. Each CDR3 protein gets just one entry, which takes the most common genes and DNA from the rows behind it. TCRdb's processing, not the authors', yielded these V and J calls. This sample is represented by about 570,000 distinct CDR3 sequences; around 13% of them were singletons. The top ten hold 14% of the sample.

Notes on this clonotype: Its binding antigen is unknown. Per-base qualities were not stored, and no clone one base away is much larger.

Stable Graves' hyperthyroidism was defined as the absence of progression to ophthalmopathy over 18 months of follow-up. The hyperthyroidism patients were between 18 and 65 years old and newly diagnosed, with a disease duration of less than 2 months. Any patient with an uncontrolled infection, another autoimmune disease, pregnancy or lactation was excluded. Diagnoses relied on clinical symptoms, serum thyroxine and TRAb, thyroid ultrasound and orbital computed tomography. Ficoll-Paque density gradient centrifugation was used to isolate PBMCs from under 11 ml of fresh peripheral blood. Trizol reagent was used to extract total RNA, and RNA quality was then checked on an Agilent 2100 Bioanalyzer.

The chain is encoded by TRBV2 joined to TRBJ1-5; TRBD1 could be the D gene, as 6 bases match. This TCR came from a middle-aged woman with Graves' hyperthyroidism. Source material: blood. The bases read TGTGCCAGCAGTCGATCTATTACAGGGAATCCTCAGCCCCAGCATTTT. Its protein product is CASSRSITGNPQPQHF. Supplemented by the reference TRBV2 and TRBJ1-5 proteins around the CDR3, the complete variable domain is EPEVTQTPSHQVTQMGQEVILRCVPISNHLYFYWYRQILGQKVEFLVSFYNNEISEKSEIFDDQFSVERPDGSNFTLKIRSTKLEDSAMYFCASSRSITGNPQPQHFGDGTRLSIL.